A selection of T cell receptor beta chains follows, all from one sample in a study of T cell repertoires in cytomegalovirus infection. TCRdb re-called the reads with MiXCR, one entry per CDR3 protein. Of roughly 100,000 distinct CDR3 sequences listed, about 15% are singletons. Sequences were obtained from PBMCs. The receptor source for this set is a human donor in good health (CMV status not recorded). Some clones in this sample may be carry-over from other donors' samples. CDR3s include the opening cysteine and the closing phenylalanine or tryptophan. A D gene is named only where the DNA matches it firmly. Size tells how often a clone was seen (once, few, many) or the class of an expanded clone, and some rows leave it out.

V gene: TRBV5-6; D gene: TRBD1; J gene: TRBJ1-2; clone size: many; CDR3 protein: CASSLDRGPGYTF; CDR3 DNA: TGTGCCAGCAGCCTGGACAGGGGGCCTGGCTACACCTTC
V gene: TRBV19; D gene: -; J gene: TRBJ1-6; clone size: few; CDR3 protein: CASSLDGNSPLHF; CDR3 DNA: TGTGCCAGTAGTCTCGACGGGAATTCACCCCTCCACTTT
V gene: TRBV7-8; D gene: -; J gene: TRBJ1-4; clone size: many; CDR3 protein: CASSLAGRRRGWANEKLFF; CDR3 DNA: TGTGCCAGCAGCTTAGCGGGCAGGAGACGGGGGTGGGCTAATGAAAAACTGTTTTTT
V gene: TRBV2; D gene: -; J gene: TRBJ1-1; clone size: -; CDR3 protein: CASRMDRVYTEAFF; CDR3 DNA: TGTGCCAGCAGAATGGACAGAGTTTACACTGAAGCTTTCTTT
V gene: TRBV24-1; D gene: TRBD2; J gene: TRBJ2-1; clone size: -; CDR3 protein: CATPSGGPSSYNEQFF; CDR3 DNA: TGTGCCACCCCCTCGGGGGGGCCGAGCTCCTACAATGAGCAGTTCTTC
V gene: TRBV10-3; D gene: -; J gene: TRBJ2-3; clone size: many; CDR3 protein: CAISDPRGGEGTDTQYF; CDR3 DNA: TGTGCCATCAGTGACCCCAGGGGGGGGGAGGGCACAGATACGCAGTATTTT
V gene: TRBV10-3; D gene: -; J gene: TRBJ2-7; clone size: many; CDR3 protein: CATAGREGGNEQYF; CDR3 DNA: TGTGCCACCGCGGGACGGGAAGGTGGGAACGAGCAGTACTTC
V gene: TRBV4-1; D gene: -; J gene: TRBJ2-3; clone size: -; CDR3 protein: CASSQEEEDTQYF; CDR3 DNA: TGCGCCAGCAGCCAAGAGGAAGAGGATACGCAGTATTTT
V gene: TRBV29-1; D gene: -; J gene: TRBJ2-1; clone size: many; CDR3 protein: CSVDGSFYNEQFF; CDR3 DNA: TGCAGCGTTGACGGGTCCTTCTACAATGAGCAGTTCTTC
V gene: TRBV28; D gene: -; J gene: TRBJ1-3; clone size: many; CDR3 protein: CASSLDGSSGNTIYF; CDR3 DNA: TGTGCCAGCAGTCTCGACGGATCCTCTGGAAACACCATATATTTT
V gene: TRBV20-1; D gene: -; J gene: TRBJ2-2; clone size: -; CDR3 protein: CSARTTRGTGGLFF; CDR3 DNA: TGCAGTGCGCGGACTACCCGGGGCACCGGGGGGCTGTTTTTT
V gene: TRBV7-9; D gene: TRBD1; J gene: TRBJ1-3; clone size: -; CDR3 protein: CASSLGAGTAGPGNTIYF; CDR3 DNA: TGTGCCAGCAGCTTAGGTGCCGGGACAGCGGGGCCTGGAAACACCATATATTTT
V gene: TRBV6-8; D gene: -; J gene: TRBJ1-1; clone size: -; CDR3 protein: CASSYTRNTEAFF; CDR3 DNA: TGTGCCAGCAGTTATACAAGGAACACTGAAGCTTTCTTT
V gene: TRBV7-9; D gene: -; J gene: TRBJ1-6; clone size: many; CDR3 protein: CASSLDSLNNSPLHF; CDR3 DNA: TGTGCCAGCAGCTTAGACAGCCTTAATAATTCACCCCTCCACTTT
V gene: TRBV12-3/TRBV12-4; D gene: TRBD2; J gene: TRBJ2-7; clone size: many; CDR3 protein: CASSPPGTMASEQYF; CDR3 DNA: TGTGCCAGCAGCCCTCCCGGGACTATGGCCTCCGAGCAGTACTTC
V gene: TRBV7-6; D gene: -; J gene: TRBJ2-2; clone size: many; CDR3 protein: CASSLGVSNTGELFF; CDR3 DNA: TGTGCCAGCAGCTTAGGGGTTTCGAACACCGGGGAGCTGTTTTTT
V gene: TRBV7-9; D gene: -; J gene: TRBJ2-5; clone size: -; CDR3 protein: CASSFGYLPETQYF; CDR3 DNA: TGTGCCAGCAGCTTCGGGTACCTCCCCGAGACCCAGTACTTC
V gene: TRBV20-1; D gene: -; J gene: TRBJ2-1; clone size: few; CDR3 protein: CSAQHRAGNEQFF; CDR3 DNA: TGCAGTGCCCAACACAGGGCCGGCAATGAGCAGTTCTTC